Listed below are T cell receptor beta chains from one sample, sequenced in a study of blood T cell repertoires in COVID-19. Repertoires were generated with immunoSEQ multiplex PCR, while TCRdb's copy carries only in-frame clones and drops some. The table lists roughly 100,000 clones, about 92% of them singletons, with 17% in the top ten. The sample consisted of peripheral blood. These receptors were collected from a woman older than 75 in a cohort sampled during active COVID-19. Both conserved end residues are part of each CDR3. A D gene is named only where the DNA matches it firmly. Clone size is shown for a subset of rows, as once, few, many or a class of expanded clone.

length: 15
size: NA
V: TRBV19
J: TRBJ2-1
D: TRBD2
DNA: TGTGCCAGTACTAGCGGGGGTTCCTCCTACAATGAGCAGTTCTTC
CDR3: CASTSGGSSYNEQFF

length: 16
size: NA
V: TRBV27
J: TRBJ2-7
D: TRBD1
DNA: TGTGCCAGCAGTTTATCGAGCGCAGGGGGCATATACGAGCAGTACTTC
CDR3: CASSLSSAGGIYEQYF

length: 15
size: NA
V: TRBV9
J: TRBJ2-1
D: NA
DNA: TGTGCCAGCAGCGTAGGTAGCGGTTTTTACAATGAGCAGTTCTTC
CDR3: CASSVGSGFYNEQFF

length: 15
size: NA
V: TRBV6-5
J: TRBJ2-2
D: TRBD2
DNA: TGTGCCAGCATCTCTAGCGGGAGCTACACCGGGGAGCTGTTTTTT
CDR3: CASISSGSYTGELFF

length: 16
size: NA
V: TRBV18
J: TRBJ1-1
D: TRBD1
DNA: TGTGCCAGCTCACAAGGACAGGGGGTGACGAACACTGAAGCTTTCTTT
CDR3: CASSQGQGVTNTEAFF

length: 13
size: NA
V: TRBV11-1
J: TRBJ2-2
D: TRBD2
DNA: TGTGCCAGCAACTTAGCGGGAGCGGGGGAGCTGTTTTTT
CDR3: CASNLAGAGELFF

length: 14
size: NA
V: TRBV19
J: TRBJ2-1
D: TRBD1
DNA: TGTGCCAGTAGATGGACAGGCGCGATGGATGAGCAGTTCTTC
CDR3: CASRWTGAMDEQFF

length: 14
size: few
V: TRBV2
J: TRBJ2-5
D: TRBD1
DNA: TGTGCCAGCGGGCGGGGACAGGGGGACGAGACCCAGTACTTC
CDR3: CASGRGQGDETQYF

length: 15
size: NA
V: TRBV28
J: TRBJ1-1
D: NA
DNA: TGTGCCAGCAGTTTATATGGGGCGGTGAACACTGAAGCTTTCTTT
CDR3: CASSLYGAVNTEAFF

length: 16
size: NA
V: TRBV18
J: TRBJ1-5
D: TRBD1
DNA: TGTGCCAGCTCACCAAATACAGGGGCTAACAATCAGCCCCAGCATTTT
CDR3: CASSPNTGANNQPQHF

length: 15
size: NA
V: TRBV7-9
J: TRBJ1-5
D: NA
DNA: TGTGCCAGCAGCTTGTTCACAGGTAGCAATCAGCCCCAGCATTTT
CDR3: CASSLFTGSNQPQHF

length: 12
size: NA
V: TRBV6-1
J: TRBJ2-3
D: NA
DNA: TGTGCCAGCAGTGCTTTGACAGATACGCAGTATTTT
CDR3: CASSALTDTQYF

length: 15
size: NA
V: TRBV15
J: TRBJ2-5
D: NA
DNA: TGTGCCACCAGCAGAGACCCGGGACTCCAAGAGACCCAGTACTTC
CDR3: CATSRDPGLQETQYF

length: 15
size: NA
V: TRBV3-1/TRBV3-2
J: TRBJ2-5
D: NA
DNA: TGTGCCAGCAGCCTTGGCCAAGGGGGTCAAGAGACCCAGTACTTC
CDR3: CASSLGQGGQETQYF

length: 18
size: NA
V: TRBV18
J: TRBJ2-6
D: NA
DNA: TGTGCCAGCTCACCGGTCGGTCTGCATAGCTCTGGGGCCAACGTCCTGACTTTC
CDR3: CASSPVGLHSSGANVLTF

length: 16
size: NA
V: TRBV2
J: TRBJ2-3
D: TRBD1
DNA: TGTGCCAGCAATCAATGGACAGGGGGGATCACAGATACGCAGTATTTT
CDR3: CASNQWTGGITDTQYF

length: 12
size: NA
V: TRBV10-2
J: TRBJ2-7
D: NA
DNA: TGCGCCAGCAGTGACGGACTGGGCGGTGCGTACTTC
CDR3: CASSDGLGGAYF

length: 14
size: NA
V: TRBV6-6
J: TRBJ2-2
D: TRBD2
DNA: TGTGCCAGCAGTGGACTAGCGGGAGTCGGGGAGCTGTTTTTT
CDR3: CASSGLAGVGELFF

length: 15
size: NA
V: TRBV6-4
J: TRBJ2-3
D: NA
DNA: TGTGCCAGCAGTGACTCGTTTCAGGGAACAGATACGCAGTATTTT
CDR3: CASSDSFQGTDTQYF

length: 16
size: NA
V: TRBV2
J: TRBJ1-4
D: NA
DNA: TGTGCCAGCAGTGAAGCCCCCAGGGCAGTTAATGAAAAACTGTTTTTT
CDR3: CASSEAPRAVNEKLFF

length: 13
size: NA
V: TRBV10-1
J: TRBJ2-3
D: NA
DNA: TGCGCCAGCAGTGGGGGCCGATGGGATACGCAGTATTTT
CDR3: CASSGGRWDTQYF

length: 14
size: once
V: TRBV7-2
J: TRBJ1-1
D: NA
DNA: TGTGCCAGCAGCCCCAGGGGACTAAACACTGAAGCTTTCTTT
CDR3: CASSPRGLNTEAFF

length: 19
size: NA
V: TRBV7-2
J: TRBJ2-1
D: TRBD2
DNA: TGTGCCAGCAGCTCAACTCGACTAGCGGGGGGGAGGTTCTACAATGAGCAGTTCTTC
CDR3: CASSSTRLAGGRFYNEQFF

length: 17
size: NA
V: TRBV5-1
J: TRBJ2-5
D: TRBD2
DNA: TGCGCCAGCAGCTTGGAGGCTAGCGGGAGACCCACAGAGACCCAGTACTTC
CDR3: CASSLEASGRPTETQYF

length: 16
size: NA
V: TRBV27
J: TRBJ1-6
D: TRBD1
DNA: TGTGCCAGCACTGGACAGGGGGGCTTCTATAATTCACCCCTCCACTTT
CDR3: CASTGQGGFYNSPLHF

length: 20
size: NA
V: TRBV14
J: TRBJ1-3
D: NA
DNA: TGTGCCAGCAGCCAAGATTGGTTGCAGGGCCCTAGATTCTCTGGAAACACCATATATTTT
CDR3: CASSQDWLQGPRFSGNTIYF

length: 15
size: NA
V: TRBV7-2
J: TRBJ1-1
D: NA
DNA: TGTGCCAGCAGCTTAGGGATGTTGGGGCAAGGGGAAGCTTTCTTT
CDR3: CASSLGMLGQGEAFF

length: 12
size: NA
V: TRBV7-9
J: TRBJ2-1
D: NA
DNA: TGTGCCAGCGGCCTTGACACCGCGGAGCAGTTCTTC
CDR3: CASGLDTAEQFF

length: 15
size: NA
V: TRBV28
J: TRBJ1-2
D: TRBD1
DNA: TGTGCCAGCAGTAATGCCGGGACAGCGAATTATGGCTACACCTTC
CDR3: CASSNAGTANYGYTF

length: 13
size: NA
V: TRBV6-1
J: TRBJ1-4
D: NA
DNA: TGTGCCAGCAGTGATCAGGGGTATGAAAAACTGTTTTTT
CDR3: CASSDQGYEKLFF

length: 18
size: NA
V: TRBV3-1/TRBV3-2
J: TRBJ2-5
D: TRBD2
DNA: TGTGCCAGCAGCCAAGTACCCTCCCGACTAGCGGGGCAAGAGACCCAGTACTTC
CDR3: CASSQVPSRLAGQETQYF

length: 13
size: once
V: TRBV7-9
J: TRBJ1-4
D: NA
DNA: TGTGCCAGCAGCCCTGCGGGGGGTGAAAAACTGTTTTTT
CDR3: CASSPAGGEKLFF

length: 15
size: NA
V: TRBV6-5
J: TRBJ2-7
D: TRBD1
DNA: TGTGCCAGCAGTCGTGACACAGGGGCGCTATACGAGCAGTACTTC
CDR3: CASSRDTGALYEQYF

length: 12
size: NA
V: TRBV3-1/TRBV3-2
J: TRBJ1-1
D: TRBD1
DNA: TGTGCCAGCAGCCAATCGGACAGGGGAGCTTTCTTT
CDR3: CASSQSDRGAFF